This T cell receptor beta chain was recovered during a study of cytotoxic CD8 clonotypes in ibrutinib-treated CLL. Study context: Once treatment had gone on for a median of around 13 months, range 6 to 36, response samples were drawn. Notes on the study in general: Private clonotypes, not public ones, expanded at ibrutinib response. Clonality showed a rise at ibrutinib response that reversed toward baseline at progression. Sampling of sustained-remission and progressing patients occurred at differing times.

In regard to this clone: Its target is not known.

Assay: immunoSEQ multiplex PCR; the TCRdb copy retains only in-frame clones and omits some. The repertoire holds over 100,000 clones, over 75% seen once, with roughly 1.9% in the top ten. CDR3 size: 13 residues. Germline-derived CDR1 and CDR2 are SGDLS and YYNGEE. V shed 4 bases and J shed 3 bases, with 11 bases lying between them. The genes are TRBV9 and TRBJ2-7, with D maybe TRBD2 (7 bases). The receptor comes from a human donor with chronic lymphocytic leukemia. This sample comprised PBMCs, obtained after 24 months of ibrutinib treatment. CDR3 bases: TGTGCCAGCAGCCCGGGGGGCGGCTACGAGCAGTACTTC. Its protein is CASSPGGGYEQYF.